The sequence of this TCR beta chain was determined in a study of Ad26.COV2.S vaccination and SARS-CoV-2 variants. As for the study in general: By the intramuscular route, Ad26.COV2.S was given once, or twice 56 days apart. Regarding the study as a whole: Substantial breadth was reported for post-vaccination spike-specific CD8+ and CD4+ T cells.

TCRdb keeps only in-frame clones here, not all; method: immunoSEQ multiplex PCR. The data show over 400,000 clones, with 89% seen just once and about 2.7% held by the top ten. With regard to this clone: Its antigen is not identified.

The treatment: 15 to 20 received Ad26.COV2.S at low or high dose, single or two shots; 5 received placebo; per-sample allocation not given. Samples came from day 63 after the first vaccine or placebo injection. A Boston donor was an adult aged 18-55 years. V lost 9 bases and J lost 9; bases outside the gene matches: 10. Germline-derived CDR1 and CDR2 are LNHDA and SQIVND (reference sequence). CDR3 length: 13 amino acids. The sequenced sample was peripheral blood, obtained in a trial of Ad26.COV2.S vaccine versus placebo. This chain links TRBV19 with TRBJ2-4; 8 bases agree with TRBD1. This TCR was sampled from a person between 18 and 60 years old who received the Ad26.COV2.S COVID-19 vaccine or a placebo. The CDR3: CASSGQATRIQYF. As DNA, the CDR3 is TGTGCCAGCTCGGGACAGGCGACCCGCATTCAGTACTTC.